The 7 T cell receptor beta chains below all came from one sample that was sequenced in a study of blood T cell repertoires in COVID-19. TCRdb's copy holds only in-frame clones and misses some; the assay was immunoSEQ multiplex PCR. The data contain over 150,000 clones, about 83% of them singletons. Sequencing input: peripheral blood. The origin of the receptors is a woman aged 80 or over with COVID-19, enrolled during active disease.

This rearrangement joins TRBV18 to TRBJ2-2; D remains unclear. Germline-derived CDR1 and CDR2 are KGHSH and LQKENI. Trimming shortened V by 6 bases and J by 8 bases, and 13 bases separated the two germline ends. The CDR3 runs to 13 residues. In DNA form, the CDR3 reads TGTGCCAGCTCGACCGGTACCGGGGGGGAGCTGTTTTTT. Protein sequence: CASSTGTGGELFF.

This clone appeared a single time. This chain links TRBV30 with TRBJ2-3; D not resolved. Trimming stripped 0 bases from V and 0 bases from J, with 7 bases between. From germline, CDR1 is GTSNPN and CDR2 SVGIG (reference sequence). The length of the CDR3 is 14 residues. The CDR3 protein is CAWSVRRSTDTQYF. CDR3 DNA sequence: TGTGCCTGGAGTGTACGCAGGAGCACAGATACGCAGTATTTT.

The chain employs TRBV6-6 and TRBJ1-5; D call uncertain. The CDR3 runs 13 residues. CDR1 is MNHNY, CDR2 SVGAGI, per germline (reference sequence). V was trimmed by 8 bases and J by 0 bases, leaving 8 bases between them. CDR3 in DNA: TGTGCCAGCTGGCTTCCTAGCAATCAGCCCCAGCATTTT. Amino acids: CASWLPSNQPQHF.

On this clone itself: Other DNA sequences in the sample encode the same CDR3. J is TRBJ1-2 and V is TRBV3-1 (or the pseudogene TRBV3-2); TRBD1 matches at 7 bases. The germline gives CDR1 LGHDT, CDR2 YNNKEL (reference sequence). Trimming removed 0 bases from V and 4 bases from J; junction bases left unmatched: 5. This CDR3 is built from 15 residues. This CDR3 is CASSQDVDRVYGYTF. In DNA form, the CDR3 reads TGTGCCAGCAGCCAAGATGTTGACAGGGTCTATGGCTACACCTTC.

The chain carries TRBV11-2 and TRBJ2-1; 12 bases fit TRBD2. The CDR3 sequence is 16 residues long. V was clipped by 5 bases and J by 6 bases; unmatched bases: 8. Per the germline V gene, CDR1 is SGHAT and CDR2 is FQNNGV. The CDR3 reads CASSRLAGEATNEQFF. The CDR3 DNA sequence: TGTGCCAGCAGCCGACTAGCGGGAGAGGCGACCAATGAGCAGTTCTTC.

The V and J genes are TRBV7-2 and TRBJ2-7; D possibly corresponds to TRBD2 (5 bases). Trimming stripped 2 bases from V and 2 bases from J, with 10 bases between. The V gene's germline CDR1 is SGHTA and CDR2 FQGNSA. The CDR3 totals 14 residues. The CDR3 here is CASSLLLVAYEQYF. Written as DNA, the CDR3 is TGTGCCAGCAGCTTATTACTAGTAGCCTACGAGCAGTACTTC. The variable domain in full, with the rest retrieved from reference TRBV7-2 and TRBJ2-7, is GAGVSQSPSNKVTEKGKDVELRCDPISGHTALYWYRQSLGQGLEFLIYFQGNSAPDKSGLPSDRFSAERTGGSVSTLTIQRTQQEDSAVYLCASSLLLVAYEQYFGPGTRLTVT.

This chain uses TRBV7-2 with TRBJ1-4; 7 positions agree with TRBD1. V gave up 4 bases and J gave up 4 bases; unmatched junction bases: 3. The CDR3 consists of 14 residues. The germline CDR1 and CDR2 sequences are SGHTA and FQGNSA. This CDR3 is CASSWTGFNEKLFF. In nucleotides, the CDR3 is TGTGCCAGCAGCTGGACAGGATTTAATGAAAAACTGTTTTTT.